This entry describes one T cell receptor (beta chain). Symptom resolution, clearance, or two negative PCRs marked the recovered donors of Cohort 3. The sample is drawn from a study of blood T cell repertoires in COVID-19. The CDR3 spans 15 residues. V lost 4 bases, J lost 6 bases, and 19 bases lay in between. Germline CDR1 SGHTA, CDR2 FQGNSA. Here immunoSEQ multiplex PCR was the method, and the copy in TCRdb shows in-frame clones only, minus some. The data show roughly 150,000 clones, 75% to 85% seen once. J is TRBJ2-7 and V is TRBV7-2; D may be TRBD2 (5 bases). This receptor was obtained from a woman aged 55-69 years who had recovered from COVID-19. Material for sequencing was PBMCs or T cells enriched from blood (not recorded which). For the CDR3, the DNA is TGTGCCAGCAGCTCCCGTGGGAGCGAGGGTTCCGAGCAGTACTTC. It translates to CASSSRGSEGSEQYF.